This is a list of T cell receptor beta chains from one sample in a study of blood T cells in healthy people across ages. TCRdb used MiXCR to reprocess the 5' RACE reads, holding one entry per CDR3 protein. The sample shows roughly 1.7 million distinct CDR3 sequences, roughly 30% of them seen only once. The sequencing sample was made of blood. These receptors all stem from a woman aged 25 to 39 in good health. CDR3s include the opening cysteine and the closing phenylalanine or tryptophan. A D gene is named only where the DNA matches it firmly. A row's size may be missing; if present it is once, few, many or a size class.

>few|-|TRBV28|TRBJ2-7|14
TGTGCCAGCAGTTTGCAGGGATCGATCTACGAGCAGTACTTC
CASSLQGSIYEQYF
>-|TRBD2|TRBV6-1|TRBJ2-7|16
TGTGCCAGCAGTCCAACGCGGACTAGCGGGAGGTACGAGCAGTACTTC
CASSPTRTSGRYEQYF
>many|-|TRBV10-3|TRBJ1-6|13
TGTGCCATCAGTGAGCAGGGGAGTTCACCCCTCCACTTT
CAISEQGSSPLHF
>-|-|TRBV5-6|TRBJ2-1|17
TGTGCCAGCAGCTTGGGCCTCAGGAGCAGCTCCTACAATGAGCAGTTCTTC
CASSLGLRSSSYNEQFF
>few|TRBD2|TRBV20-1|TRBJ2-7|15
TGCAGTGCTGACGAGCTAGCGGGGGCCCCGGGGGAGCAGTACTTC
CSADELAGAPGEQYF
>many|-|TRBV12-3/TRBV12-4|TRBJ2-3|15
TGTGCCAGCAGTTTTCTCTCCACCTCCACAGATACGCAGTATTTT
CASSFLSTSTDTQYF
>many|-|TRBV7-9|TRBJ2-5|14
TGTGCCAGCAGCTTAGCGCAGAGACAAGAGACCCAGTACTTC
CASSLAQRQETQYF
>-|-|TRBV2|TRBJ2-7|14
TGTGCCAGCAGGATTGGGGGCGAGGGCAACGAGCAGTACTTC
CASRIGGEGNEQYF
>-|-|TRBV20-1|TRBJ1-2|14
TGCAGTGTCCAACTTACGGGGTTGAACTATGGCTACACCTTC
CSVQLTGLNYGYTF
>few|-|TRBV15|TRBJ2-7|14
TGTGCCACCAGCAGAGATCGAGATCGGTACGAGCAGTACTTC
CATSRDRDRYEQYF
>-|-|TRBV27|TRBJ1-5|14
TGTGCCAGCAGTTTATCGGGGGGGTTTCAGCCCCAGCATTTT
CASSLSGGFQPQHF
>-|TRBD2|TRBV5-1|TRBJ2-1|17
TGCGCCAGCAGCTTAGGACTAGCGGGGGCTTCCTACAATGGGCAGTTCTTC
CASSLGLAGASYNGQFF
>-|-|TRBV27|TRBJ2-2|14
TGTGCCAGCAGTTTAAAAGTCCATTCCGGGGAGCTGTTTTTT
CASSLKVHSGELFF
>-|TRBD1|TRBV10-3|TRBJ2-1|15
TGTGCCATCAGTGAGGACAGGGTAAATTACAATGAGCAGTTCTTC
CAISEDRVNYNEQFF
>-|-|TRBV29-1|TRBJ2-1|15
TGCAGCGTTGACCCTACAGGGATTAACTACAATGAGCAGTTCTTC
CSVDPTGINYNEQFF
>few|-|TRBV27|TRBJ1-2|16
TGTGCCAGCAGTTTCTCCTCCCGGGGAACTAACTATGGCTACACCTTC
CASSFSSRGTNYGYTF
>many|-|TRBV3-1|TRBJ2-1|14
TGTGCCAGCAGCCGATTTAGCTCCTACAATGAGCAGTTCTTC
CASSRFSSYNEQFF
>few|-|TRBV7-7|TRBJ1-2|15
TGTGCCAGCAGCCCCTATTTACAGGGATCGGATGGCTACACCTTC
CASSPYLQGSDGYTF
>few|TRBD2|TRBV4-1|TRBJ2-3|16
TGCGCCAGCAGCCGGCCCTCGAGCGGGGGAACAGATACGCAGTATTTT
CASSRPSSGGTDTQYF
>-|-|TRBV29-1|TRBJ2-3|15
TGCAGCGTTGTTTTCTGGGTCCAGGGCGCAGATACGCAGTATTTT
CSVVFWVQGADTQYF
>-|TRBD1|TRBV28|TRBJ2-7|16
TGTGCCAGCAGCGGAACTGACAGGGGTTGGGGCAACGAGCAGTACTTC
CASSGTDRGWGNEQYF
>few|-|TRBV5-1|TRBJ1-1|13
TGCGCCAGCAGCTTGCGCCGTGACGGTGAAGCTTTCTTT
CASSLRRDGEAFF
>-|-|TRBV20-1|TRBJ2-7|13
TGCAGCCTAGCCAGGACAAGCTCCTACGAGCAGTACTTC
CSLARTSSYEQYF
>-|-|TRBV27|TRBJ2-7|13
TGTGCCAGCAGCGCCCTAGGTGCCCACGAGCAGTACTTC
CASSALGAHEQYF
>-|-|TRBV20-1|TRBJ2-3|11
TGCAGCCTCGGCCTCACAGATACGCAGTATTTT
CSLGLTDTQYF
>-|-|TRBV2|TRBJ1-5|16
TGTGCCAGCAGTAAACGGGACACCATTAGCAATCAGCCCCAGCATTTT
CASSKRDTISNQPQHF
>-|TRBD2|TRBV25-1|TRBJ2-3|14
TGTGCCAGCAGTGATGGGGGACTAGACTATACGCAGTATTTT
CASSDGGLDYTQYF
>-|TRBD2|TRBV10-3|TRBJ2-6|15
TGTGCCAGCGGGGGAAACCCTGGGGTGGCCAACGTCCTGACTTTC
CASGGNPGVANVLTF
>few|-|TRBV12-3/TRBV12-4|TRBJ1-2|12
TGTGCCAGCAGTCCCCTTCCCCGGGGCTACACCTTC
CASSPLPRGYTF
>-|TRBD2|TRBV6-1|TRBJ2-5|18
TGTACCAGCAGTGAATTAAATAGCGGGGGTATTCACCAAGAGACCCAGTACTTC
CTSSELNSGGIHQETQYF
>-|-|TRBV29-1|TRBJ2-5|13
TGCAGCGTTGGATTGGGTGGGGGGGAGACCCAGTACTTC
CSVGLGGGETQYF
>-|-|TRBV2|TRBJ2-7|15
TGTGCCAGCATTGTTTCCGGGACGGGTTCTTTCGAGCAGTACTTC
CASIVSGTGSFEQYF
>-|-|TRBV12-3/TRBV12-4|TRBJ1-2|14
TGTGCCAGCAGTTTAGACGGTCCTAACTATGGCTACACCTTC
CASSLDGPNYGYTF
>many|-|TRBV29-1|TRBJ2-7|12
TGCAGCGTTGTACCGCGGGGAGAGGAGCAGTACTTC
CSVVPRGEEQYF
>many|-|TRBV4-2|TRBJ2-1|16
TGTGCCAGCAGCCAAGATAGGGCGCAGACCTACAATGAGCAGTTCTTC
CASSQDRAQTYNEQFF
>few|-|TRBV4-2|TRBJ2-3|14
TGTGCCAGCAGCCAAGGTGTAGGGTCAGATACGCAGTATTTT
CASSQGVGSDTQYF
>-|TRBD2|TRBV20-1|TRBJ2-2|16
TGCAGTGCAACAACTAGCGGGAGGGCCAGCACCGGGGAGCTGTTTTTT
CSATTSGRASTGELFF
>few|-|TRBV12-3/TRBV12-4|TRBJ1-4|18
TGTGCCAGCACCCCGGGGACACAAGGGAAGGACGCTAATGAAAAACTGTTTTTT
CASTPGTQGKDANEKLFF
>-|TRBD1|TRBV7-6|TRBJ2-7|15
TGTGCCAGCAGCTTAGTCGCGGACAGGTCCTACGAGCAGTACTTC
CASSLVADRSYEQYF
>once|-|TRBV3-1|TRBJ2-5|11
TGTGCCAGCAGCCTCTGCAATGAGCAGTACTTC
CASSLCNEQYF
>many|-|TRBV20-1|TRBJ1-5|12
TGCAGTGCCCGGGGTCCAAATCAGCCCCAGCATTTT
CSARGPNQPQHF
>-|-|TRBV25-1|TRBJ2-1|14
TGTGCCAGCAGGGAGGGGGGGCCGCACAATGAGCAGTTCTTC
CASREGGPHNEQFF
>-|TRBD1|TRBV6-1|TRBJ2-2|15
TGTGCCAGCCACAGGGGCCCGTCGAACACCGGGGAGCTGTTTTTT
CASHRGPSNTGELFF
>many|-|TRBV5-8|TRBJ2-4|14
TGTGCCAGCAGCTTTGGGGGTTTGGAAAACATTCAGTACTTC
CASSFGGLENIQYF